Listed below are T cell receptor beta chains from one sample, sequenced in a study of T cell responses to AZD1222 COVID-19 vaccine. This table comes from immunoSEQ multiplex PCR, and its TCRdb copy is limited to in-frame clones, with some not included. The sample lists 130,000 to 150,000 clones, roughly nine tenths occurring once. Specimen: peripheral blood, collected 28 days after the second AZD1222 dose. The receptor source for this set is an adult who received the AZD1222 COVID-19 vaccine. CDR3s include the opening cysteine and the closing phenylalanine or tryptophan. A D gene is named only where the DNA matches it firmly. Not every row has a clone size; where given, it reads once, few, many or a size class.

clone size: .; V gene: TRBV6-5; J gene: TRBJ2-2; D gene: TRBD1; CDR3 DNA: TGTGCCAGCAGTCCGGGACAGGGGGATACCGGGGAGCTGTTTTTT; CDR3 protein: CASSPGQGDTGELFF
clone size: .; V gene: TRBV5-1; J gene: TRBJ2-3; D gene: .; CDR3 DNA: TGCGCCAGCAGCTCCGACACAGATACGCAGTATTTT; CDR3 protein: CASSSDTDTQYF
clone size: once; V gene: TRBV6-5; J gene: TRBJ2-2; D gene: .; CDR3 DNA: TGTGCCAGCAGTTCCCATAGCGTCACCGGGGAGCTGTTTTTT; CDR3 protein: CASSSHSVTGELFF
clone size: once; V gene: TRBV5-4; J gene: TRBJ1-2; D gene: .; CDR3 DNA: TGTGCCAGCAGCTTTTCTTTCAGCGGGTGGGATGGCTACACCTTC; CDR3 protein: CASSFSFSGWDGYTF
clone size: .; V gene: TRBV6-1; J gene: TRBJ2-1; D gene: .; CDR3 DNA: TGTGCCAGCAGTGTGGGCGTAGGGGCCTCCTACAATGAGCAGTTCTTC; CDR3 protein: CASSVGVGASYNEQFF
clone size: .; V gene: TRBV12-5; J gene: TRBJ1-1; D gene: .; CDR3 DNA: TGTGCTAGTGGTTTCAGGGGGAACACTGAAGCTTTCTTT; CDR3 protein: CASGFRGNTEAFF
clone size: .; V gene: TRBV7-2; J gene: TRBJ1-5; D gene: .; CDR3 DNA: TGTGCCAGCAGCTTAGGGGGGATGGGAGCGACCCGACAGCCCCAGCATTTT; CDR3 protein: CASSLGGMGATRQPQHF
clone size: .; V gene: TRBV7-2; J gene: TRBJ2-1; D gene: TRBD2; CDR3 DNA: TGTGCCAGCAGCTTTTATACCAGCGGGAGGGCCGGGGAGCAGTTCTTC; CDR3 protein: CASSFYTSGRAGEQFF
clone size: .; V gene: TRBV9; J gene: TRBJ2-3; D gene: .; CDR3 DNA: TGTGCCAGCAGCCCGAGACCAGATACGCAGTATTTT; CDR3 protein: CASSPRPDTQYF
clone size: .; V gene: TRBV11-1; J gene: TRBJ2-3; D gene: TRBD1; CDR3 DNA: TGTGCCAGCAGTTTTGAGACAGGGACCGCGCAGTATTTT; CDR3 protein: CASSFETGTAQYF
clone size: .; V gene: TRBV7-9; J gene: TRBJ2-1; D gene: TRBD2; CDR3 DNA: TGTGCCAGCAGCGGAGCCCCGACTAGCGGGAGAATAACCTACAATGAGCAGTTCTTC; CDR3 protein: CASSGAPTSGRITYNEQFF
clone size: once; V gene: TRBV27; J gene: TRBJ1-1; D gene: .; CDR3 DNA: TGTGCCAGCTCTGCGGCTACCTTGAACACTGAAGCTTTCTTT; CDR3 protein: CASSAATLNTEAFF
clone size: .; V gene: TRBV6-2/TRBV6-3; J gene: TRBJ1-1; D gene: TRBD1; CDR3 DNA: TGTGCCAGCAGCCAGGGGGCTGAAGCTTTCTTT; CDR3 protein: CASSQGAEAFF
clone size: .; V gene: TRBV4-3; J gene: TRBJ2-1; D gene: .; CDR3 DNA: TGCGCCAGCAGCCAACGCGGCCCGAACAATGAGCAGTTCTTC; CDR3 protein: CASSQRGPNNEQFF
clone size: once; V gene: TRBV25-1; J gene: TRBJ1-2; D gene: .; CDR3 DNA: TGTGCCAGCAGTGGGGGGTCTGGCTACACCTTC; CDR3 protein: CASSGGSGYTF
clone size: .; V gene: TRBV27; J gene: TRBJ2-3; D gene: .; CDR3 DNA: TGTGCCAGCGGTAGGGTAGATACGCAGTATTTT; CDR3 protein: CASGRVDTQYF
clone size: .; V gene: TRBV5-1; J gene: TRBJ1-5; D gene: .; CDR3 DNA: TGCGCCAGCAGCTTAGACGGGGCCAGCAATCAGCCCCAGCATTTT; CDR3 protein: CASSLDGASNQPQHF
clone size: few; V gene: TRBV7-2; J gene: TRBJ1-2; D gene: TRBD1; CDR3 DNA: TGTGCCAGCAGCGCCCAGGGGGTCTATGGCTACACCTTC; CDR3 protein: CASSAQGVYGYTF
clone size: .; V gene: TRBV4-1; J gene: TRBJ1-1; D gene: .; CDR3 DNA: TGCGCCAGCAGCCATCCCGCCCGACACCTGAACACTGAAGCTTTCTTT; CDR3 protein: CASSHPARHLNTEAFF
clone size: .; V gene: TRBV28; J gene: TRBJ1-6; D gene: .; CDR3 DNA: TGTGCCAGCAGTTTAACAGGGTCTAATTCACCCCTCCACTTT; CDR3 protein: CASSLTGSNSPLHF
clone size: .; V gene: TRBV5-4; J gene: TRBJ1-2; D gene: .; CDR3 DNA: TGTGCCAGCAGCTTAGAAGGCAGAGAATATGGCTACACCTTC; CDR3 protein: CASSLEGREYGYTF
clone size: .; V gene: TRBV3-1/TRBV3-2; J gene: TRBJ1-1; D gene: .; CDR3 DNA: TGTGCCAGCAGCCAAGACCTGGCGGGGGCTTTCTTT; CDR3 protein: CASSQDLAGAFF
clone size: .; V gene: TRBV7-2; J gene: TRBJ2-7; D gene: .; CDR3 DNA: TGTGCCAGCAGCTTAGTCGGGACGGGGGGCCACGAGCAGTACTTC; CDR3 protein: CASSLVGTGGHEQYF
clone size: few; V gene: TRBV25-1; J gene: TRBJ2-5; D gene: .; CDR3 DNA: TGTGCCAGCAGTAAAGGACAGTACCAAGAGACCCAGTACTTC; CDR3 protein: CASSKGQYQETQYF
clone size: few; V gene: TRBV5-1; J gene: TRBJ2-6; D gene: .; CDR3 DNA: TGCGCCAGCAGCTTGGCCGCTGGAACTGGGGCCAACGTCCTGACTTTC; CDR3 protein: CASSLAAGTGANVLTF
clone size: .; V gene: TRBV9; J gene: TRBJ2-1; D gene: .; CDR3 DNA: TGTGCCAGCAGCGGAGTTCAAGGCTTTCTTTCCTACAATGAGCAGTTCTTC; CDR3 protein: CASSGVQGFLSYNEQFF
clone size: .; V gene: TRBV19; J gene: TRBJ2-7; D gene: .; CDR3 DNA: TGTGCCAGTAGTATCAGGTATCAGGAGAGGGCCGACGAGCAGTACTTC; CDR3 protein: CASSIRYQERADEQYF
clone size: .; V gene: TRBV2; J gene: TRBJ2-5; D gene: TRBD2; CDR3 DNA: TGTGCCAGCAGGGGGACTAGCGGGTTGGAGACCCAGTACTTC; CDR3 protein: CASRGTSGLETQYF
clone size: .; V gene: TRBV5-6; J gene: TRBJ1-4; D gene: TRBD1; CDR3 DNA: TGTGCCAGCAGCCCCGGAGGGGACAGACCGAATGAAAAACTGTTTTTT; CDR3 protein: CASSPGGDRPNEKLFF
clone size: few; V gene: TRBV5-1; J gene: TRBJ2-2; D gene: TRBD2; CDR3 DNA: TGCGCCAGCAGCTTGGTACCTAGCGGGGGGACCGGGGAGCTGTTTTTT; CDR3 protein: CASSLVPSGGTGELFF
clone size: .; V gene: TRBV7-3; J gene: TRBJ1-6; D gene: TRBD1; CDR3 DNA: TGTGCCAGCAGCTTAGACAGGGGGAATTCACCCCTCCACTTT; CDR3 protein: CASSLDRGNSPLHF
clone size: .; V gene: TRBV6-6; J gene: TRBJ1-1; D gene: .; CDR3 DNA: TGTGCCAGCAGTTGGGGAGGCAACACTGAAGCTTTCTTT; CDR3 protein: CASSWGGNTEAFF
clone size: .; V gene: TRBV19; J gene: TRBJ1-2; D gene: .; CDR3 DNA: TGTGCCAGTACAAGGGGAATTAACTATGGCTACACCTTC; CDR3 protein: CASTRGINYGYTF
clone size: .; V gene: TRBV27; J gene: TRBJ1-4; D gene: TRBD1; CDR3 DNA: TGTGCCAGCAGTCTTCATAGGACCGGGACAGGGATAGAAAAACTGTTTTTT; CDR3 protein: CASSLHRTGTGIEKLFF
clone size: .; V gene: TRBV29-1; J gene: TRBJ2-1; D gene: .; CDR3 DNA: TGCAGCCAGGGGGGCCCTTTCCGCGGCGCGGGTCCCTACAATGAGCAGTTCTTC; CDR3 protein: CSQGGPFRGAGPYNEQFF
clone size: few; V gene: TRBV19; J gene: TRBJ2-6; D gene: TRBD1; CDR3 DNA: TGTGCCAGTAGCCCCCTAGGCAGGGGGAGCCCCTCTGGGGCCAACGTCCTGACTTTC; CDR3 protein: CASSPLGRGSPSGANVLTF
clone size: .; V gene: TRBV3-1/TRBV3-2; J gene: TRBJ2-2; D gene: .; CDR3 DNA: TGTGCCAGCAGCCCCTCGGCGACCGGGGAGCTGTTTTTT; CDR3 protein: CASSPSATGELFF
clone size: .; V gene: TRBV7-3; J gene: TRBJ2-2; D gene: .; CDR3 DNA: TGTGCCAGCAGCTTAGGCTTGAACGGGGAGCTGTTTTTT; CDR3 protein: CASSLGLNGELFF
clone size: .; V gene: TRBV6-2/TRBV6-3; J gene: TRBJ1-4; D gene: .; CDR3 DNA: TGTGCCAGCAGCCTCGACGGGGGGAATGAAAAACTGTTTTTT; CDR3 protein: CASSLDGGNEKLFF
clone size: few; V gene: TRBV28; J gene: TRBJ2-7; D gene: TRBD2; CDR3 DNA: TGTGCCAGCAGTTTTTCTCGACTAGGGGATAGCGGGAGGGCCAAGAGCTCCTACGAGCAGTACTTC; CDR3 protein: CASSFSRLGDSGRAKSSYEQYF
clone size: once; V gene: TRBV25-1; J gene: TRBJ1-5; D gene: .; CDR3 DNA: TGTGCCAGCAGCTCGGGTAATCAGCCCCAGCATTTT; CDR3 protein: CASSSGNQPQHF
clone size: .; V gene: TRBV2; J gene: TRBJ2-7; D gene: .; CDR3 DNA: TGTGCCAGCAGTGAAAATTACTACGAGCAGTACTTC; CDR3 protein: CASSENYYEQYF
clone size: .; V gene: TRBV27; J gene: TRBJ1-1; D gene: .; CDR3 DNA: TGTGCCAGCCGCGGCCCTTTTGAAGCTTTCTTT; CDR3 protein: CASRGPFEAFF
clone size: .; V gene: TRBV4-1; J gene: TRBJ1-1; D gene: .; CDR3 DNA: TGCGCCAGCAGCCAAGATTTGGGGGACAACACTGAAGCTTTCTTT; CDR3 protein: CASSQDLGDNTEAFF